The next 15 T cell receptor beta chains were all read from a single sample in a study of T cell clonality in common variable immunodeficiency. Method: immunoSEQ multiplex PCR; TCRdb's copy keeps in-frame clones and lacks some. Recorded here are roughly 50,000 clones, none singletons. Sequenced sample: peripheral blood mononuclear cells. Every receptor here comes from a person aged 18 to 70 in good health.

This clone was seen many times. The read terminates 3 residues ahead of where the CDR3 ends, so the germline J gene completes it. The chain combines TRBV4-2 with TRBJ1-2; 9 bases agree with TRBD1. CDR3 length equals 16 residues. CDR1 LGHNA and CDR2 YNFKEQ come from the germline V gene. The J segment lost 2 bases and the V segment lost 0 bases, leaving 4 bases of the junction unmatched. The CDR3: CASSQESTGGNYGYTF. The CDR3 bases that were read are TGTGCCAGCAGCCAAGAGTCGACAGGGGGAAACTATGGC.

Many counts were recorded for this clone. The covered CDR3 bases are TGTGCCAGTAGTATCGCTAGCGGGAGGGCCACCTACAATGAG. Protein product: CASSIASGRATYNE. The CDR3 in full is CASSIASGRATYNEQFF. The chain combines TRBV19 with TRBJ2-1, with 12 bases lining up with TRBD2. The read finishes 3 residues shy of the CDR3 end, and the germline J gene is used to complete it. CDR1 is LNHDA, CDR2 SQIVND, per germline (reference sequence). V was clipped by 3 bases and J by 2 bases; unmatched bases: 5. The CDR3 spans 17 residues.

There are many counts of this clone. The CDR3 goes on 3 residues after the read ends, and that part is filled in from the germline J gene. The V gene is TRBV5-1, the J gene TRBJ1-2; possible D gene TRBD1, 6 bases. CDR3 length equals 15 residues. Trimming pared 3 bases from V and 4 bases from J, leaving 16 bases between. The germline gives CDR1 SGHRS, CDR2 YFSETQ. This chain's CDR3 is CASSSYQGSSYGYTF. CDR3 DNA (partial): TGCGCCAGCAGCTCCTATCAGGGGTCTAGCTATGGC.

Many counts were recorded for this clone. The observed sequence ends 3 residues before the CDR3 terminus, with the missing tail filled in from the germline J gene. This rearrangement joins TRBV5-1 to TRBJ2-5, with D possibly being TRBD1 (7 bases). Trimming shortened V by 0 bases and J by 6 bases, and 12 bases separated the two germline ends. CDR1 is SGHRS and CDR2 is YFSETQ in the germline V gene. CDR3 length: 14 residues. CDR3: CASSLGQGGKTQYF. Partial CDR3 DNA: TGCGCCAGCAGCTTGGGTCAGGGGGGAAAGACC. The variable domain in full, completed from reference TRBV5-1 and TRBJ2-5, reads KAGVTQTPRYLIKTRGQQVTLSCSPISGHRSVSWYQQTPGQGLQFLFEYFSETQRNKGNFPGRFSGRQFSNSRSEMNVSTLELGDSALYLCASSLGQGGKTQYFGPGTRLLVL.

This clone was observed a few times. The CDR3 end falls 3 residues outside the read, so it is completed with the germline J gene. The chain joins TRBV7-9 to TRBJ1-1, with 7 positions matching TRBD1. Germline CDR1 reads SEHNR; CDR2 reads FQNEAQ (reference sequence). Unmatched junction bases numbered 9, after V lost 7 bases and J lost 7 bases. This CDR3 spans 13 amino acids. The CDR3 bases that were read are TGTGCCAGCAACCTACAGGGGACGGGTGAA. Translated, it gives CASNLQGTGE. The CDR3 reads in full as CASNLQGTGEAFF.

This clone was observed at least ten times. Read data end 3 residues before the CDR3 end; the end is taken from the germline J gene. This chain connects TRBV19 to TRBJ1-1; perhaps TRBD1 as D (5 bases). Germline CDR1 and CDR2: LNHDA and SQIVND (reference sequence). The CDR3 runs to 13 residues. The V end lost 5 bases, the J end lost 1 base, and 8 bases lay between the germline ends. CDR3 sequence: CASSATENTEAFF. The sequenced part of the CDR3 DNA is TGTGCCAGTAGTGCGACAGAGAACACTGAA.

This clone showed up many times. The read ends 3 residues early relative to the CDR3; the germline J gene fills the gap. The J gene is TRBJ2-3, the V gene TRBV19, with 9 bases lining up with TRBD2. Germline trimming cut 1 base from V and 1 base from J; bases unmatched to any gene: 12. The CDR3 is made up of 19 amino acids. Germline V gene sequence: CDR1 LNHDA, CDR2 SQIVND (reference sequence). The covered CDR3 bases are TGTGCCAGTAGTATAGCGGCGGGAGGGTCGTTGAGAGGCACAGATACG. This translates into CASSIAAGGSLRGTDT. Given in full, the CDR3 is CASSIAAGGSLRGTDTQYF.

This clone was observed many times. The read falls 3 residues short of the CDR3 end, and the missing part is taken from the germline J gene. The chain has TRBV13 and TRBJ1-1; D remains ambiguous. V was trimmed by 0 bases and J by 1 base, leaving 9 bases between them. Germline CDR1 is PRHDT and CDR2 is FYEKMQ (reference sequence). The CDR3 length is 15 residues. The chain's CDR3 is CASSLGRRENTEAFF. The part of the CDR3 DNA that was read is TGTGCCAGCAGCTTAGGGCGGAGAGAGAACACTGAA.

This clone was counted many times. From the germline J gene comes the end of the CDR3, since the read stops 3 residues before it. The J gene is TRBJ1-1, the V gene TRBV19; 9 bases align to TRBD1. Losses at the gene ends were 4 bases for V and 0 bases for J; bases not matched to a gene: 6. Per the germline V gene, CDR1 is LNHDA and CDR2 is SQIVND (reference sequence). CDR3 length: 16 residues. CDR3 sequence: CASSTWTGAMNTEAFF. The part of the CDR3 DNA that was read is TGTGCCAGTAGTACCTGGACAGGGGCCATGAACACTGAA.

This clone was seen at least ten times. The read is 3 residues too short to cover the CDR3 end, so that end is filled in from the germline J gene. The J gene is TRBJ2-2, the V gene TRBV19, with TRBD1 identical over 9 bases. V trimming: 8 bases; J trimming: 5 bases; junction bases outside the gene matches: 6. The CDR3 is made up of 14 amino acids. The germline V gene encodes CDR1 LNHDA and CDR2 SQIVND (reference sequence). CDR3 bases read: TGTGCCAGTCTCGGGACAGGGAGAACCGGGGAG. Amino acid sequence: CASLGTGRTGE. The whole CDR3 reads CASLGTGRTGELFF.

With regard to this clone: The sequenced fragment ends 3 residues before the CDR3 boundary, so the rest is inferred from the germline J gene. V is TRBV5-1 and J is TRBJ1-2, with TRBD1 identical over 7 bases. Germline V CDR1 and CDR2: SGHRS, YFSETQ. The CDR3 runs 15 residues. This CDR3 reads CASSPDRPYTDTYTF. The sequenced CDR3 bases are TGCGCCAGCAGCCCGGACAGGCCCTACACAGATACC. Together with reference TRBV5-1 and TRBJ1-2, the CDR3 gives the full variable domain: KAGVTQTPRYLIKTRGQQVTLSCSPISGHRSVSWYQQTPGQGLQFLFEYFSETQRNKGNFPGRFSGRQFSNSRSEMNVSTLELGDSALYLCASSPDRPYTDTYTFGSGTRLTVV.

This clone was seen more than once but under ten times. The DNA ends 3 residues before the CDR3 does, and the rest of the CDR3 is filled in from the germline J gene. The chain employs TRBV10-3 and TRBJ2-7; D not resolved. V was pared by 0 bases and J by 2 bases, with 14 bases between. Looked up from germline, CDR1 is ENHRY and CDR2 is SYGVKD. This CDR3 region has 16 residues. CDR3 DNA, as far as it was read: TGTGCCATCAGTGAGTCGACTTGGTCAGAACCCTACGAG. Protein product: CAISESTWSEPYE. The CDR3 reads in full as CAISESTWSEPYEQYF.

This clone was counted many times. The read gets to within 3 residues of the CDR3 end, and the germline J gene fills in the rest. This rearrangement joins TRBV19 to TRBJ2-1, with TRBD2 matching over 10 bases. This CDR3 region has 15 residues. Trimming at V came to 6 bases and at J to 4 bases, leaving 6 bases not matched to a gene. Germline CDR1 is LNHDA and CDR2 is SQIVND (reference sequence). CDR3 loop: CASRAGTSDYNEQFF. Incomplete CDR3 DNA: TGTGCCAGTAGAGCAGGGACTAGCGATTACAATGAG.

Ten or more counts support this clone. The read terminates 3 residues ahead of where the CDR3 ends, so the germline J gene completes it. The chain is built from TRBV19 and TRBJ2-3; TRBD2 agrees at 11 bases. Germline V CDR1 and CDR2: LNHDA, SQIVND (reference sequence). The CDR3 totals 17 residues. V was clipped by 6 bases and J by 4 bases; unmatched bases: 12. Incomplete CDR3 DNA: TGTGCCAGTAGCCCGTTGACTAGCGGGAAGGCGGCAGATACG. It codes for CASSPLTSGKAADT. The complete CDR3 protein is CASSPLTSGKAADTQYF.

This clone was seen many times. The CDR3 goes on 3 residues after the read ends, and that part is filled in from the germline J gene. The gene calls are TRBV20-1 and TRBJ1-3; TRBD1 is a possible D gene (6 bases). The germline V gene has CDR1 DFQATT and CDR2 SNEGSKA (reference sequence). The CDR3 contains 16 residues. Deletions cut 5 bases from V and 4 bases from J, with 21 bases between. The part of the CDR3 DNA that was read is TGCAGTGCTGCCTCACAGGGTCTGGTTAGAGGAAACACC. This translates into CSAASQGLVRGNT. In full, the CDR3 is CSAASQGLVRGNTIYF.